These T cell receptor beta chains were read from a single sample in a study of memory CD4+ T cells and cytomegalovirus serostatus. Measured with immunoSEQ multiplex PCR; TCRdb has only the in-frame clones, and not every one. The sample holds over 40,000 clones, over 70% seen once. The sequencing input was memory CD4+ T cells from blood. All receptors derive from an adult in good health and CMV-seronegative. Each CDR3 is given with its conserved first and last residue.

TRBV5-1	TRBJ2-1	14	CASSFQGNNDEQFF
TRBV4-1	TRBJ2-5	13	CASSQGAQETQYF
TRBV30	TRBJ2-5	14	CAWSTGTIGGTQYF
TRBV11-2	TRBJ1-1	16	CASSFQRTGGNTEAFF
TRBV7-9	TRBJ1-5	13	CASSLQGNQPQHF
TRBV19	TRBJ2-2	15	CASSAGTGGTGELFF
TRBV5-1	TRBJ1-2	14	CASSPGGQGTGYTF
TRBV14	TRBJ1-1	12	CASSQVRGKAFF
TRBV27	TRBJ2-7	16	CASSRTGDSFSYEQYF
TRBV29-1	TRBJ1-1	12	CSVGGGGTEAFF
TRBV6-6	TRBJ1-1	13	CASSPTGYTEAFF
TRBV6-4	TRBJ1-2	13	CASSDGLSYGYTF
TRBV5-1	TRBJ2-5	17	CASSLGLQQLAGETQYF
TRBV7-2	TRBJ2-1	14	CASSVVGRGDEQFF
TRBV5-4	TRBJ2-1	15	CASSPATSGVNEQFF
TRBV19	TRBJ1-5	15	CASSIDRERGQPQHF
TRBV19	TRBJ2-5	15	CASSPGSSNWETQYF
TRBV19	TRBJ1-1	15	CASSRKTGRGPEAFF
TRBV10-3	TRBJ2-3	16	CAISESTGRSTDTQYF
TRBV6-5	TRBJ1-1	15	CASGQGGVLGAEAFF
TRBV6-1	TRBJ1-5	11	CASSDNQPQHF
TRBV2	TRBJ1-4	16	CASSGLLGGLGEKLFF
TRBV5-1	TRBJ1-6	14	CASSLDRARSPLHF
TRBV6-6	TRBJ2-7	14	CASSLGQGKYEQYF
TRBV11-2	TRBJ2-6	15	CASSLSVAGANVLTF
TRBV9	TRBJ1-2	14	CASSGRTEFYGYTF
TRBV6-6	TRBJ2-7	15	CASSSGTGYNYEQYF
TRBV5-6	TRBJ2-1	13	CASSFGQYNEQFF
TRBV5-5	TRBJ1-1	13	CASSFQVNTEAFF